This record covers a single T cell receptor beta chain. Its antigen is still unknown. The data were obtained in a study of blood T cells in healthy people across ages. The CDR3 runs to 15 residues. Trimming removed 1 base from V and 5 bases from J; junction bases left unmatched: 6. Germline V lookup: CDR1 SGHTA, CDR2 FQGNSA. Study outcomes and limitations: No one knew whether donors had CMV, which possibly confounded expanded clonotype changes.

A J-beta primer mix and a sample-barcoded 5' primer were used in a second PCR of about 7 to 12 cycles. In TCRdb, the 5' RACE reads were re-called with MiXCR into one record per CDR3 protein. Seen here are 700,000 to 900,000 distinct CDR3 sequences, roughly 26% observed once, and the top ten hold 3%. The sample also formed part of further work on T cells of mothers and their children.

The sequencing input was blood. This TCR was recovered from a boy aged 10-17 years in good health. J is TRBJ2-5 and V is TRBV7-2; 8 bases fit TRBD2. CDR3 protein: CASSLVGGAWETQYF. CDR3 nucleotide sequence: TGTGCCAGCAGCTTAGTCGGGGGGGCCTGGGAGACCCAGTACTTC. The variable domain in full, completed from reference TRBV7-2 and TRBJ2-5, reads GAGVSQSPSNKVTEKGKDVELRCDPISGHTALYWYRQSLGQGLEFLIYFQGNSAPDKSGLPSDRFSAERTGGSVSTLTIQRTQQEDSAVYLCASSLVGGAWETQYFGPGTRLLVL.